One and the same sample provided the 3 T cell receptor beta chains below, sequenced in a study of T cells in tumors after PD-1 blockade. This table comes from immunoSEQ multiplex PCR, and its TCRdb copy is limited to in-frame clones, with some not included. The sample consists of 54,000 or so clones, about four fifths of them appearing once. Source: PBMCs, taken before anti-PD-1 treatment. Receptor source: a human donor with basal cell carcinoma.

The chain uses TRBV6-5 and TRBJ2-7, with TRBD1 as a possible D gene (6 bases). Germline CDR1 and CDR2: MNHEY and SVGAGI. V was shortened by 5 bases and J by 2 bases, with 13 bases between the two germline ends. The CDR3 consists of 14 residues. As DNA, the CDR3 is TGTGCCAGCAGTCCGCAACAGGGCCCCTACGAGCAGTACTTC. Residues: CASSPQQGPYEQYF.

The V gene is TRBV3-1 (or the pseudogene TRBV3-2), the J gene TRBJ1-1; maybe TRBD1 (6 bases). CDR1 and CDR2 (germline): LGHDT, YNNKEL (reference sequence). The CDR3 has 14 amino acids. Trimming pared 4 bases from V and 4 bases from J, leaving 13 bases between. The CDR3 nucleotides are TGTGCCAGCAGCCGAGGGAGGGGGAGCACTGAAGCTTTCTTT. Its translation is CASSRGRGSTEAFF.

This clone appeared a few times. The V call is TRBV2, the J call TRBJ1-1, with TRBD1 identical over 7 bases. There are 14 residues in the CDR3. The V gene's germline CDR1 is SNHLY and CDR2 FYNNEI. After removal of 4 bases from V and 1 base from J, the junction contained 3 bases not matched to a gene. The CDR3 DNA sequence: TGTGCCAGCAGTGTCGGGACAGCGAACACTGAAGCTTTCTTT. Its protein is CASSVGTANTEAFF.